Listed below are T cell receptor beta chains from one sample, sequenced in a study of PD-L1 blockade in urothelial cancer. Sequenced by immunoSEQ multiplex PCR; TCRdb stores in-frame clones only, minus some. The sample lists about 130,000 clones; 86% were seen once. The sequencing used PBMCs, collected around atezolizumab (anti-PD-L1) treatment. These receptors came from a man aged 45-65 years with urothelial cancer. Each CDR3 is given with its conserved first and last residue. Each record gives: J gene, D gene, CDR3 length, V gene, clone size, CDR3 protein, CDR3 DNA. A D gene is named only where the DNA matches it firmly. Not all rows give a size; the values are once, few, many and, for expanded clones, a class.

J gene: TRBJ1-4
D gene: TRBD1
CDR3 length: 14
V gene: TRBV5-1
clone size: NA
CDR3 protein: CASHPGQANEKLFF
CDR3 DNA: TGCGCCAGCCATCCGGGACAGGCGAATGAAAAACTGTTTTTT

J gene: TRBJ2-3
D gene: TRBD2
CDR3 length: 19
V gene: TRBV27
clone size: NA
CDR3 protein: CASTHGGMGLAGGGDTQYF
CDR3 DNA: TGTGCCAGCACCCATGGGGGGATGGGATTAGCGGGAGGTGGAGATACGCAGTATTTT

J gene: TRBJ2-7
D gene: TRBD2
CDR3 length: 16
V gene: TRBV11-2
clone size: NA
CDR3 protein: CASRPKGAGNTYEQYF
CDR3 DNA: TGTGCCAGCAGACCCAAAGGAGCGGGAAATACATACGAGCAGTACTTC

J gene: TRBJ2-3
D gene: TRBD2
CDR3 length: 16
V gene: TRBV7-9
clone size: once
CDR3 protein: CASSFGLAGVPDTQYF
CDR3 DNA: TGTGCCAGCAGCTTCGGACTAGCGGGAGTTCCAGATACGCAGTATTTT

J gene: TRBJ2-7
D gene: NA
CDR3 length: 14
V gene: TRBV6-5
clone size: once
CDR3 protein: CASSYARGGYEQYF
CDR3 DNA: TGTGCCAGCAGTTACGCGAGGGGGGGCTACGAGCAGTACTTC

J gene: TRBJ1-1
D gene: NA
CDR3 length: 14
V gene: TRBV6-5
clone size: NA
CDR3 protein: CASSYSQGDTEAFF
CDR3 DNA: TGTGCCAGCAGTTACTCCCAGGGTGACACTGAAGCTTTCTTT

J gene: TRBJ1-1
D gene: TRBD1
CDR3 length: 15
V gene: TRBV28
clone size: NA
CDR3 protein: CASSRDRGWWTEAFF
CDR3 DNA: TGTGCCAGCAGCCGGGACAGGGGATGGTGGACTGAAGCTTTCTTT

J gene: TRBJ2-1
D gene: TRBD1
CDR3 length: 14
V gene: TRBV5-1
clone size: NA
CDR3 protein: CASSRQGAMYEQFF
CDR3 DNA: TGCGCCAGCAGCCGGCAGGGGGCTATGTATGAGCAGTTCTTC

J gene: TRBJ1-2
D gene: NA
CDR3 length: 14
V gene: TRBV21-1
clone size: NA
CDR3 protein: CASSTWEGRDGYTF
CDR3 DNA: TGTGCCAGCAGCACCTGGGAGGGGAGGGATGGCTACACCTTC

J gene: TRBJ1-6
D gene: TRBD1
CDR3 length: 15
V gene: TRBV6-1
clone size: NA
CDR3 protein: CASSVETGGSSPLHF
CDR3 DNA: TGTGCCAGCAGTGTAGAGACAGGGGGCTCTTCACCCCTCCACTTT

J gene: TRBJ2-7
D gene: NA
CDR3 length: 12
V gene: TRBV4-1
clone size: NA
CDR3 protein: CASRGAFYEQYF
CDR3 DNA: TGCGCCAGCCGCGGGGCTTTCTACGAGCAGTACTTC

J gene: TRBJ1-1
D gene: TRBD1
CDR3 length: 13
V gene: TRBV6-1
clone size: few
CDR3 protein: CASSGTGGTEAFF
CDR3 DNA: TGTGCCAGCAGTGGTACAGGGGGCACTGAAGCTTTCTTT

J gene: TRBJ2-7
D gene: TRBD1
CDR3 length: 14
V gene: TRBV30
clone size: NA
CDR3 protein: CAWRGQGATYEQYF
CDR3 DNA: TGTGCCTGGAGGGGGCAGGGGGCCACCTACGAGCAGTACTTC

J gene: TRBJ2-1
D gene: TRBD2
CDR3 length: 14
V gene: TRBV5-4
clone size: NA
CDR3 protein: CACGRDQLNNEQFF
CDR3 DNA: TGTGCCTGCGGGAGGGACCAACTTAACAATGAGCAGTTCTTC

J gene: TRBJ2-7
D gene: NA
CDR3 length: 12
V gene: TRBV5-4
clone size: NA
CDR3 protein: CASSLGTYEQYF
CDR3 DNA: TGTGCCAGCAGCTTGGGTACCTACGAGCAGTACTTC

J gene: TRBJ2-1
D gene: TRBD2
CDR3 length: 15
V gene: TRBV6-5
clone size: NA
CDR3 protein: CATRHYAGGIDEQFF
CDR3 DNA: TGTGCCACCAGACATTATGCGGGAGGGATCGATGAGCAGTTCTTC

J gene: TRBJ2-3
D gene: TRBD1
CDR3 length: 19
V gene: TRBV7-3
clone size: NA
CDR3 protein: CASTLTRGQGPTSTDTQYF
CDR3 DNA: TGTGCCAGCACCTTAACCCGTGGACAGGGCCCCACTAGCACAGATACGCAGTATTTT

J gene: TRBJ2-7
D gene: NA
CDR3 length: 11
V gene: TRBV6-1
clone size: NA
CDR3 protein: CASRGTYEQYF
CDR3 DNA: TGTGCCAGCAGAGGGACTTACGAGCAGTACTTC

J gene: TRBJ2-3
D gene: NA
CDR3 length: 16
V gene: TRBV9
clone size: NA
CDR3 protein: CASSRLRGDGTDTQYF
CDR3 DNA: TGTGCCAGCAGCCGACTTCGGGGAGATGGCACAGATACGCAGTATTTT

J gene: TRBJ1-6
D gene: NA
CDR3 length: 13
V gene: TRBV6-5
clone size: NA
CDR3 protein: CASSRTDNSSLHF
CDR3 DNA: TGTGCCAGCAGTAGGACAGATAATTCATCCCTCCACTTT

J gene: TRBJ1-6
D gene: TRBD1
CDR3 length: 14
V gene: TRBV5-4
clone size: NA
CDR3 protein: CASSRGQGDSPLHF
CDR3 DNA: TGTGCCAGCAGCCGAGGACAGGGTGATTCACCCCTCCACTTT

J gene: TRBJ1-6
D gene: TRBD1
CDR3 length: 15
V gene: TRBV18
clone size: few
CDR3 protein: CASSRSGGENSPLHF
CDR3 DNA: TGTGCCAGCTCACGTTCAGGGGGCGAAAATTCACCCCTCCACTTT

J gene: TRBJ2-4
D gene: NA
CDR3 length: 17
V gene: TRBV5-1
clone size: NA
CDR3 protein: CASSLVAGLSAKNIQYF
CDR3 DNA: TGCGCCAGCAGCTTGGTCGCGGGCCTTTCAGCCAAAAACATTCAGTACTTC

J gene: TRBJ2-1
D gene: NA
CDR3 length: 14
V gene: TRBV7-8
clone size: NA
CDR3 protein: CASRNFDAGNEQFF
CDR3 DNA: TGTGCCAGCAGGAATTTCGACGCGGGGAATGAGCAGTTCTTC

J gene: TRBJ2-3
D gene: TRBD2
CDR3 length: 16
V gene: TRBV11-3
clone size: NA
CDR3 protein: CASSLGAGGSTDTQYF
CDR3 DNA: TGTGCCAGCAGCTTAGGAGCGGGAGGGAGCACAGATACGCAGTATTTT

J gene: TRBJ1-6
D gene: TRBD1
CDR3 length: 14
V gene: TRBV7-2
clone size: NA
CDR3 protein: CASSLPRGNSPLHF
CDR3 DNA: TGTGCCAGCAGCTTACCCAGGGGGAATTCACCCCTCCACTTT

J gene: TRBJ2-7
D gene: NA
CDR3 length: 14
V gene: TRBV4-1
clone size: NA
CDR3 protein: CASSQEGADYEQYF
CDR3 DNA: TGCGCCAGCAGCCAAGAAGGGGCAGACTACGAGCAGTACTTC

J gene: TRBJ1-3
D gene: NA
CDR3 length: 12
V gene: TRBV27
clone size: few
CDR3 protein: CASSAHGGTIYF
CDR3 DNA: TGTGCCAGCAGTGCCCACGGGGGCACCATATATTTT

J gene: TRBJ2-5
D gene: TRBD2
CDR3 length: 13
V gene: TRBV11-2
clone size: NA
CDR3 protein: CASSLPGRGTQYF
CDR3 DNA: TGTGCCAGCAGCTTACCGGGGAGGGGGACCCAGTACTTC

J gene: TRBJ1-6
D gene: TRBD1
CDR3 length: 14
V gene: TRBV2
clone size: NA
CDR3 protein: CATSSRQGTSPLHF
CDR3 DNA: TGTGCCACCAGTTCTCGACAGGGGACTTCACCCCTCCACTTT

J gene: TRBJ1-1
D gene: NA
CDR3 length: 12
V gene: TRBV2
clone size: NA
CDR3 protein: CASSPLNTEAFF
CDR3 DNA: TGTGCCAGCAGTCCTCTGAACACTGAAGCTTTCTTT

J gene: TRBJ1-5
D gene: TRBD1
CDR3 length: 14
V gene: TRBV6-1
clone size: NA
CDR3 protein: CASSEETGGQPQHF
CDR3 DNA: TGTGCCAGCAGTGAAGAGACAGGGGGTCAGCCCCAGCATTTT

J gene: TRBJ1-1
D gene: TRBD1
CDR3 length: 14
V gene: TRBV2
clone size: NA
CDR3 protein: CAGQGAHGATEAFF
CDR3 DNA: TGTGCCGGACAGGGGGCACACGGGGCCACTGAAGCTTTCTTT

J gene: TRBJ2-2
D gene: TRBD1
CDR3 length: 16
V gene: TRBV7-3
clone size: NA
CDR3 protein: CASSFVRTGRSGELFF
CDR3 DNA: TGTGCCAGCAGCTTTGTACGGACAGGCCGTTCCGGGGAGCTGTTTTTT

J gene: TRBJ2-3
D gene: NA
CDR3 length: 15
V gene: TRBV4-1
clone size: NA
CDR3 protein: CASSQAGLYTDTQYF
CDR3 DNA: TGCGCCAGCAGCCAAGCGGGACTTTACACAGATACGCAGTATTTT

J gene: TRBJ1-3
D gene: NA
CDR3 length: 14
V gene: TRBV7-9
clone size: few
CDR3 protein: CASSRGGSGNTIYF
CDR3 DNA: TGTGCCAGCAGCCGGGGGGGGTCCGGAAACACCATATATTTT

J gene: TRBJ2-5
D gene: TRBD1
CDR3 length: 15
V gene: TRBV4-1
clone size: NA
CDR3 protein: CASSLPDRAQETQYF
CDR3 DNA: TGCGCCAGCAGCCTGCCGGACAGGGCACAAGAGACCCAGTACTTC

J gene: TRBJ1-4
D gene: NA
CDR3 length: 11
V gene: TRBV7-3
clone size: NA
CDR3 protein: CASGRNEKLFF
CDR3 DNA: TGTGCCAGCGGGAGAAATGAAAAACTGTTTTTT

J gene: TRBJ1-2
D gene: TRBD1
CDR3 length: 14
V gene: TRBV19
clone size: NA
CDR3 protein: CASRRQGADYGYTF
CDR3 DNA: TGTGCCAGTAGGCGACAGGGTGCCGACTATGGCTACACCTTC

J gene: TRBJ2-7
D gene: NA
CDR3 length: 14
V gene: TRBV28
clone size: once
CDR3 protein: CASSLPIQPYEQYF
CDR3 DNA: TGTGCCAGCAGTTTGCCGATACAGCCGTACGAGCAGTACTTC

J gene: TRBJ2-1
D gene: NA
CDR3 length: 16
V gene: TRBV18
clone size: NA
CDR3 protein: CASSPARGKPDGEQFF
CDR3 DNA: TGTGCCAGCTCACCAGCTAGGGGGAAGCCCGATGGTGAGCAGTTCTTC

J gene: TRBJ2-2
D gene: TRBD2
CDR3 length: 13
V gene: TRBV5-1
clone size: NA
CDR3 protein: CASVGLVPGELFF
CDR3 DNA: TGCGCCAGCGTCGGACTAGTACCCGGGGAGCTGTTTTTT

J gene: TRBJ2-3
D gene: TRBD2
CDR3 length: 17
V gene: TRBV7-7
clone size: NA
CDR3 protein: CASSLPRTSGCTDTQYF
CDR3 DNA: TGTGCTAGCAGCCTACCTCGGACTAGCGGATGCACAGATACGCAGTATTTT

J gene: TRBJ2-3
D gene: TRBD2
CDR3 length: 16
V gene: TRBV18
clone size: NA
CDR3 protein: CASSPLAGGNTDTQYF
CDR3 DNA: TGTGCCAGCTCACCGCTAGCGGGAGGGAACACAGATACGCAGTATTTT

J gene: TRBJ2-3
D gene: TRBD2
CDR3 length: 14
V gene: TRBV2
clone size: NA
CDR3 protein: CASSGGRLPDTQYF
CDR3 DNA: TGTGCCAGCAGTGGCGGGAGGCTTCCAGATACGCAGTATTTT

J gene: TRBJ1-1
D gene: NA
CDR3 length: 13
V gene: TRBV30
clone size: NA
CDR3 protein: CAWEGRADTEAFF
CDR3 DNA: TGTGCCTGGGAGGGTAGGGCGGACACTGAAGCTTTCTTT

J gene: TRBJ2-1
D gene: TRBD2
CDR3 length: 15
V gene: TRBV2
clone size: NA
CDR3 protein: CASSLKRGWGNEQFF
CDR3 DNA: TGTGCCAGCAGTCTGAAGCGGGGTTGGGGCAATGAGCAGTTCTTC

J gene: TRBJ2-1
D gene: TRBD2
CDR3 length: 17
V gene: TRBV27
clone size: NA
CDR3 protein: CASSLSWTSALNDEQFF
CDR3 DNA: TGTGCCAGCAGTTTATCTTGGACTAGCGCCCTAAATGACGAGCAGTTCTTC

J gene: TRBJ2-3
D gene: NA
CDR3 length: 15
V gene: TRBV13
clone size: NA
CDR3 protein: CASSWRDRKSDTQYF
CDR3 DNA: TGTGCCAGCAGCTGGCGGGACAGAAAATCAGATACGCAGTATTTT

J gene: TRBJ2-7
D gene: NA
CDR3 length: 13
V gene: TRBV9
clone size: NA
CDR3 protein: CASSVDSGWEQYF
CDR3 DNA: TGTGCCAGCAGCGTAGACTCCGGGTGGGAGCAGTACTTC

J gene: TRBJ1-1
D gene: NA
CDR3 length: 11
V gene: TRBV2
clone size: NA
CDR3 protein: CASKGDTEAFF
CDR3 DNA: TGTGCCAGCAAAGGGGACACTGAAGCTTTCTTT

J gene: TRBJ1-2
D gene: NA
CDR3 length: 16
V gene: TRBV19
clone size: NA
CDR3 protein: CASSQTIGRDSNGYTF
CDR3 DNA: TGTGCCAGTAGTCAAACGATAGGACGAGACAGTAATGGCTACACCTTC

J gene: TRBJ2-5
D gene: TRBD2
CDR3 length: 14
V gene: TRBV9
clone size: NA
CDR3 protein: CASSVAASGETQYF
CDR3 DNA: TGTGCCAGCAGCGTAGCTGCTAGCGGAGAGACCCAGTACTTC

J gene: TRBJ2-4
D gene: TRBD2
CDR3 length: 14
V gene: TRBV19
clone size: NA
CDR3 protein: CASTTQHSGRAKYF
CDR3 DNA: TGTGCCAGTACCACTCAACATAGCGGGAGGGCCAAGTACTTC

J gene: TRBJ2-3
D gene: NA
CDR3 length: 11
V gene: TRBV7-9
clone size: NA
CDR3 protein: CASSSKDTQYF
CDR3 DNA: TGTGCCAGCAGCTCCAAAGATACGCAGTATTTT